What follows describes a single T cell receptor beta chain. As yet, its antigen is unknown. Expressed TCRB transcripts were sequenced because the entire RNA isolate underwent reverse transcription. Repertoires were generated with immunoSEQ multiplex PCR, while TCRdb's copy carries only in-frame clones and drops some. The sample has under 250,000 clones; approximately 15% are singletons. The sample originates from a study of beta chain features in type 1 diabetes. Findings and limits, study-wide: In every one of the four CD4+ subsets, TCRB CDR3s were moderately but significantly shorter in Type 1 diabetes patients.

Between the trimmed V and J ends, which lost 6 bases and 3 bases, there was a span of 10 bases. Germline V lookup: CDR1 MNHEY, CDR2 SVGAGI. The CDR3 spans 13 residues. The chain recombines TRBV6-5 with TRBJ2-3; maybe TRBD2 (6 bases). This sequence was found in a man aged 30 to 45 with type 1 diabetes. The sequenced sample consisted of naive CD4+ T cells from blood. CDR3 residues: CASSRGRTDTQYF. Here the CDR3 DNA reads TGTGCCAGCAGCCGAGGGAGGACAGATACGCAGTATTTT.